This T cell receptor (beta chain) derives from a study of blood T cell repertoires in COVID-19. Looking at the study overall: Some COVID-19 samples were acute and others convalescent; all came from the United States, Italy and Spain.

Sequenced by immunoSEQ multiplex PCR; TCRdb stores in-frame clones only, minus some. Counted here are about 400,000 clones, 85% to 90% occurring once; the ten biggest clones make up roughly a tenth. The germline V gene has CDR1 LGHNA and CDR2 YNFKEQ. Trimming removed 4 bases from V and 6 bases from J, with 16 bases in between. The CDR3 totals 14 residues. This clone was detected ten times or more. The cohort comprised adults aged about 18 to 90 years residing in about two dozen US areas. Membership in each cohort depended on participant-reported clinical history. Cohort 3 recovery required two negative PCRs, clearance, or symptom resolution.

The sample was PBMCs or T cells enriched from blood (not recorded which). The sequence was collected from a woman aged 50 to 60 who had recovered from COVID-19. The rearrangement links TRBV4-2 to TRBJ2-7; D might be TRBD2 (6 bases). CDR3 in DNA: TGTGCCAGCAGCCGAATGCGGGGAATCGGCGAGCAGTACTTC. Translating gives CASSRMRGIGEQYF.